This is a list of T cell receptor beta chains from one sample in a study of PD-1 blockade in classical Hodgkin lymphoma. TCRdb's copy holds only in-frame clones and misses some; the assay was immunoSEQ multiplex PCR. Of under 35,000 clones in the sample, more than 80% are singletons; the top ten hold approximately 2.4%. The material sequenced was CD4+ T cells from blood, taken before the fourth cycle of nivolumab. All receptors come from a human donor with classical Hodgkin lymphoma. Each CDR3 is given with its conserved first and last residue. D genes are given only for firm matches. A row's size may be missing; if present it is once, few, many or a size class.

D: NA; size: few; J: TRBJ1-5; V: TRBV7-6; CDR3: CASTPRAGLDQPQHF; DNA: TGTGCCAGCACCCCCCGTGCGGGGCTCGATCAGCCCCAGCATTTT
D: NA; size: NA; J: TRBJ1-2; V: TRBV28; CDR3: CASSGGRDDYGYTF; DNA: TGTGCCAGCAGTGGGGGGCGGGATGACTATGGCTACACCTTC
D: NA; size: NA; J: TRBJ2-3; V: TRBV9; CDR3: CASSVEVGGGGNTQYF; DNA: TGTGCCAGCAGCGTAGAGGTTGGCGGAGGGGGAAATACGCAGTATTTT
D: NA; size: NA; J: TRBJ2-7; V: TRBV5-1; CDR3: CASSPEGGYYEQYF; DNA: TGCGCCAGCAGCCCGGAAGGGGGATATTACGAGCAGTACTTC
D: NA; size: NA; J: TRBJ1-2; V: TRBV5-1; CDR3: CASSLGHRDPGVGGYTF; DNA: TGCGCCAGCAGCTTGGGACACCGGGACCCTGGCGTAGGTGGCTACACCTTC
D: NA; size: NA; J: TRBJ2-1; V: TRBV15; CDR3: CATSRPDLGRHEQFF; DNA: TGTGCCACCAGCAGACCGGACTTGGGGCGGCATGAGCAGTTCTTC
D: NA; size: NA; J: TRBJ1-1; V: TRBV4-2; CDR3: CASSQDLRSDTEAFF; DNA: TGTGCCAGCAGCCAAGATCTGCGCAGTGACACTGAAGCTTTCTTT
D: TRBD2; size: NA; J: TRBJ2-3; V: TRBV4-1; CDR3: CASSQVSREGPRATQYF; DNA: TGCGCCAGCAGCCAAGTCTCGCGGGAGGGCCCTCGGGCAACGCAGTATTTT
D: NA; size: once; J: TRBJ2-7; V: TRBV7-2; CDR3: CASSLYVKRQTHYEQYF; DNA: TGTGCCAGCAGCTTGTACGTCAAGCGGCAGACGCATTACGAGCAGTACTTC
D: NA; size: once; J: TRBJ2-2; V: TRBV5-1; CDR3: CASSKTSGTNTGELFF; DNA: TGCGCCAGCAGCAAGACAAGCGGAACGAACACCGGGGAGCTGTTTTTT
D: TRBD2; size: NA; J: TRBJ2-3; V: TRBV5-4; CDR3: CASSRGTSGPRDTQYF; DNA: TGTGCCAGCAGCCGGGGGACTAGCGGACCTCGGGATACGCAGTATTTT
D: NA; size: NA; J: TRBJ1-3; V: TRBV7-8; CDR3: CASTRSGPGNTIYF; DNA: TGTGCCAGCACCCGGTCGGGACCTGGAAACACCATATATTTT
D: NA; size: NA; J: TRBJ1-3; V: TRBV6-1; CDR3: CASSEAGARNTIYF; DNA: TGTGCCAGCAGTGAAGCAGGTGCCCGAAACACCATATATTTT
D: TRBD2; size: NA; J: TRBJ2-3; V: TRBV2; CDR3: CASSLALADTDTQYF; DNA: TGTGCCAGCAGTCTGGCACTAGCGGACACAGATACGCAGTATTTT
D: TRBD1; size: NA; J: TRBJ1-1; V: TRBV4-3; CDR3: CASSQEISGGTEAFF; DNA: TGCGCCAGCAGCCAGGAGATTTCAGGGGGCACTGAAGCTTTCTTT
D: TRBD2; size: few; J: TRBJ2-7; V: TRBV19; CDR3: CASSARQLAGSYEQYF; DNA: TGTGCCAGTAGTGCCCGCCAACTAGCGGGAAGCTACGAGCAGTACTTC
D: TRBD2; size: NA; J: TRBJ2-3; V: TRBV5-6; CDR3: CASSLRGLAGGPDTQYF; DNA: TGTGCCAGCAGCCTAAGGGGACTAGCGGGAGGGCCAGATACGCAGTATTTT
D: NA; size: once; J: TRBJ2-7; V: TRBV19; CDR3: CASSIAAGNYEQYF; DNA: TGTGCCAGTAGTATAGCTGCAGGGAACTACGAGCAGTACTTC
D: TRBD2; size: NA; J: TRBJ2-6; V: TRBV4-1; CDR3: CASSPGLAGGGANVLTF; DNA: TGCGCCAGCAGCCCGGGACTAGCGGGAGGTGGGGCCAACGTCCTGACTTTC
D: NA; size: NA; J: TRBJ2-6; V: TRBV6-1; CDR3: CASRDQASGANVLTF; DNA: TGTGCCAGCAGGGATCAGGCCTCTGGGGCCAACGTCCTGACTTTC
D: NA; size: NA; J: TRBJ1-3; V: TRBV6-5; CDR3: CASSYSDSNSGNTIYF; DNA: TGTGCCAGCAGTTACTCGGACAGCAACTCTGGAAACACCATATATTTT
D: NA; size: NA; J: TRBJ1-2; V: TRBV5-5; CDR3: CASSLGSGTYGYTF; DNA: TGTGCCAGCAGCTTGGGATCCGGCACCTATGGCTACACCTTC
D: NA; size: few; J: TRBJ2-7; V: TRBV13; CDR3: CASSLGRRGAQYF; DNA: TGTGCCAGCAGCTTAGGCCGGAGGGGCGCGCAGTACTTC
D: NA; size: NA; J: TRBJ2-3; V: TRBV7-9; CDR3: CASSLGEGAGDTQYF; DNA: TGTGCCAGCAGCTTAGGAGAAGGGGCTGGAGATACGCAGTATTTT
D: TRBD2; size: NA; J: TRBJ2-7; V: TRBV11-2; CDR3: CASSGRPQLAGSPSYEQYF; DNA: TGTGCCAGCAGCGGCCGACCCCAACTAGCGGGATCACCTTCCTACGAGCAGTACTTC
D: NA; size: NA; J: TRBJ1-1; V: TRBV7-9; CDR3: CASSRGAAEAFF; DNA: TGTGCCAGCAGCCGAGGGGCCGCTGAAGCTTTCTTT
D: NA; size: NA; J: TRBJ1-6; V: TRBV2; CDR3: CASSERGDSPLHF; DNA: TGTGCCAGCAGTGAAAGGGGGGATTCACCCCTCCACTTT
D: NA; size: NA; J: TRBJ2-2; V: TRBV2; CDR3: CASSEEENTGELFF; DNA: TGTGCCAGCAGTGAGGAGGAAAACACCGGGGAGCTGTTTTTT
D: TRBD1; size: NA; J: TRBJ1-5; V: TRBV5-6; CDR3: CASSYGQGVNQPQHF; DNA: TGTGCCAGCAGCTATGGACAGGGGGTTAATCAGCCCCAGCATTTT
D: NA; size: few; J: TRBJ2-1; V: TRBV30; CDR3: CAWSPLAGSSYNEQFF; DNA: TGTGCCTGGAGCCCCTTGGCGGGGAGCTCCTACAATGAGCAGTTCTTC
D: TRBD1; size: NA; J: TRBJ1-5; V: TRBV6-4; CDR3: CASSLDREQPQHF; DNA: TGTGCCAGCAGCCTAGACAGGGAACAGCCCCAGCATTTT
D: TRBD2; size: NA; J: TRBJ2-2; V: TRBV19; CDR3: CASSIVGRGGTGELFF; DNA: TGTGCCAGTAGTATCGTGGGACGGGGGGGAACCGGGGAGCTGTTTTTT
D: TRBD2; size: NA; J: TRBJ2-1; V: TRBV7-2; CDR3: CASSLRLAGGATRLNEQFF; DNA: TGTGCCAGCAGCCTCCGACTAGCGGGAGGGGCTACACGCTTGAATGAGCAGTTCTTC